This T cell receptor beta chain originates from a study of cytomegalovirus exposure and HLA in healthy donors. Study-wide background: There were 350 to 400 genotyped donors. Of these, 81% fell in the genetic ancestry cluster associated with self-reported Caucasian donors.

Whole-study findings and limits: Some highly shared sequence variants likely arose as a pipeline artifact.

This clone turned up a few times. The antigen is not known. CDR1 is SQVTM and CDR2 is ANQGSEA in the germline V gene. This CDR3 comprises 11 residues. Trimming took 5 bases from V and 8 from J; bases not matched to a gene: 4. In the PCR, 60 Vbeta and 13 Jbeta primers were used. TCRdb's copy holds only in-frame clones and misses some; the assay was immunoSEQ multiplex PCR. The sample records under 200,000 clones, roughly 67% being singletons. The sequence was collected from a woman under 30 in good health and CMV-seropositive. Source material: PBMCs. The chain has TRBV29-1 and TRBJ2-3; 7 bases are a match to TRBD1. In DNA, the CDR3 is TGCAGCGTTTCCCGGGACAGTACGCAGTATTTT. Its translation is CSVSRDSTQYF.